These 21 T cell receptor beta chains originate from one sample sequenced in a study of CD8+CD57+ T cells in acquired aplastic anemia (dated by TCRdb to the late 2010s). TCRdb names Illumina HiSeq 2000 as the instrument used. Genomic DNA was used as template for profiling of TCR beta VDJ combinations and CDR3 sequences. Using fastp at Q25 and MiXCR, TCRdb reprocessed the public reads and kept productive beta chains. Rows with a matching CDR3 protein are joined into one entry that keeps the most common DNA and genes. Across this sample there are 150,000 or so distinct CDR3 sequences, with over 50% seen only once. In total, the top ten clones hold around 12% of the sample. The patients picked for sequencing were ones in whom flow cytometry had shown an expansion of CD8+CD57+ cells. The sequenced material came from sorted CD4+, CD8+, or CD8+CD57+ T cells (not recorded which) from PBMCs. The receptors come from a human donor with aplastic anemia.

At least ten counts were recorded for this clonotype. The chain joins TRBV20-1 to TRBJ1-6; D is perhaps TRBD1 (5 bases). The length of the CDR3 is 18 residues. Between the trimmed V and J ends, which lost 0 bases and 5 bases, there was a span of 20 bases. Germline V gene sequence: CDR1 DFQATT, CDR2 SNEGSKA (reference sequence). CDR3 in DNA: TGCAGTGCTAGAGATCGGGTTTTAGGGGTAAGAGATAATTCACCCCTCCACTTT. This codes for CSARDRVLGVRDNSPLHF.

V is TRBV15 and J is TRBJ1-2, with D hard to call. This CDR3 has 14 amino acids. Between the trimmed V and J ends, which lost 1 base and 2 bases, there was a span of 8 bases. The germline CDR1 and CDR2 sequences are LNHNV and YYDKDF (reference sequence). As DNA, the CDR3 is TGTGCCACCAGCAGAGTCCCCGTCAACTATGGCTACACCTTC. Translated, it gives CATSRVPVNYGYTF. The entire variable domain, with the rest obtained from reference TRBV15 and TRBJ1-2, is as follows: DAMVIQNPRYQVTQFGKPVTLSCSQTLNHNVMYWYQQKSSQAPKLLFHYYDKDFNNEADTPDNFQSRRPNTSFCFLDIRSPGLGDTAMYLCATSRVPVNYGYTFGSGTRLTVV.

The chain recombines TRBV20-1 with TRBJ1-2, with D perhaps matching TRBD1 (6 bases). V was trimmed by 2 bases and J by 6 bases, leaving 19 bases between them. CDR3 length: 15 amino acids. From germline, CDR1 is DFQATT and CDR2 SNEGSKA (reference sequence). DNA for the CDR3: TGCAGTGCTAGACTGGGACACGCACCCTGGGATGGCTACACCTTC. This codes for CSARLGHAPWDGYTF.

The chain uses TRBV19 and TRBJ2-3; D call uncertain. Germline CDR1 LNHDA, CDR2 SQIVND (reference sequence). Trimming took 1 base from V and 0 from J, leaving 8 bases between them. This CDR3 is 15 amino acids long. The CDR3 sequence is CASSIGARSTDTQYF. CDR3 bases: TGTGCCAGTAGTATAGGGGCCAGAAGCACAGATACGCAGTATTTT.

V is TRBV6-1 and J is TRBJ2-7, with D tentatively TRBD1 or TRBD2 (5 bases each). CDR1 is MNHNS and CDR2 is SASEGT in the germline V gene. The ends were cut back, 6 bases at V and 3 bases at J, with 15 bases in the middle. This CDR3 comprises 14 residues. This CDR3 reads CASRTGPPGYEQYF. The CDR3 bases are TGTGCCAGCAGAACGGGACCTCCTGGCTACGAGCAGTACTTC.

J is TRBJ1-3 and V is TRBV12-3 or TRBV12-4, with D possibly being TRBD1 (5 bases). The CDR3 length is 14 residues. Deletions cut 6 bases from V and 0 bases from J, with 9 bases between. The CDR3 coding sequence is TGTGCCAGCAGGACAGTCACCTCTGGAAACACCATATATTTT. Residues: CASRTVTSGNTIYF.

This clonotype was found many times. The chain combines TRBV29-1 with TRBJ2-5; D is uncertain. Germline lookup yields CDR1 SQVTM and CDR2 ANQGSEA. Trimming removed 4 bases at V and 4 bases at J, with 1 base between. There are 9 residues in the CDR3. This CDR3 reads CSVGETQYF. The CDR3 DNA sequence: TGCAGCGTTGGAGAGACCCAGTACTTC.

This clonotype was seen many times. The chain combines TRBV6-2 or TRBV6-3 with TRBJ2-7; D remains unclear. The CDR3 spans 13 residues. With 8 bases removed from V and 0 bases from J, the gap between germline ends came to 11 bases. Germline V gives CDR1 MNHEY, CDR2 SVGEGT. The CDR3 spells CASHAGASYEQYF. The CDR3 region has the DNA TGTGCCAGCCACGCAGGAGCCTCCTACGAGCAGTACTTC.

The V call is TRBV24-1, the J call TRBJ2-5; D tentatively reads TRBD1 or TRBD2 (5 bases each). Trimming took off 3 bases at V and 5 bases at J, with 15 bases between the two ends. The CDR3 covers 15 residues. Germline V lookup: CDR1 KGHDR, CDR2 SFDVKD. The CDR3 reads CATSDGTTTRETQYF. The CDR3 bases are TGTGCCACCAGTGATGGGACCACAACGAGGGAGACCCAGTACTTC.

V and J are TRBV2 and TRBJ1-1, with D perhaps TRBD1 (6 bases). Looked up from germline, CDR1 is SNHLY and CDR2 is FYNNEI. CDR3 length: 14 amino acids. V was pared by 9 bases and J by 2 bases, with 16 bases between. The CDR3: CASQGRGYNTEAFF. The CDR3 DNA sequence: TGTGCCAGTCAGGGGAGGGGTTATAACACTGAAGCTTTCTTT. Looking up the rest from reference TRBV2 and TRBJ1-1 gives the full variable domain: EPEVTQTPSHQVTQMGQEVILRCVPISNHLYFYWYRQILGQKVEFLVSFYNNEISEKSEIFDDQFSVERPDGSNFTLKIRSTKLEDSAMYFCASQGRGYNTEAFFGQGTRLTVV.

As regards this clonotype: A junction end diverges from the germline sequence, so it may reflect a read error. The rearrangement links TRBV20-1 to TRBJ2-2; 8 bases are shared with TRBD2. The CDR3 runs to 12 residues. CDR1 and CDR2 (germline): DFQATT, SNEGSKA (reference sequence). The CDR3 nucleotides read TGCAGTGCTCGCAGGGAAAGCGGGGGGCTGTTTTTT. It encodes CSARRESGGLFF.

V and J are TRBV7-8 and TRBJ2-7; no definite D call. Germline loops: CDR1 SGHVS, CDR2 FQNEAQ. V lost 4 bases and J lost 0, with 13 bases in between. The CDR3 is made up of 15 amino acids. The CDR3 bases are TGTGCCAGCAGCTATGCACCTCCGTGCTCCTACGAGCAGTACTTC. It codes for CASSYAPPCSYEQYF.

CDR3 nucleotide sequence: TGTGCCATCAGTGAGTCTGTTACAGCTGTCTTTACTAGCACAGATACGCAGTATTTT. This encodes CAISESVTAVFTSTDTQYF. V and J are TRBV10-3 and TRBJ2-3; D not certain. The germline V gene encodes CDR1 ENHRY and CDR2 SYGVKD. The CDR3 sequence is 19 residues long. V was pared by 0 bases and J by 0 bases, with 19 bases between.

This chain uses TRBV6-1 with TRBJ1-2; 7 positions match TRBD1. The CDR3 covers 17 residues. After removal of 5 bases from V and 6 bases from J, the junction contained 18 bases not matched to a gene. The germline V gene encodes CDR1 MNHNS and CDR2 SASEGT. Here the CDR3 DNA reads TGTGCCAGCAGTCCCTTTTGGACCTTAGGGACAGTCGATGGCTACACCTTC. This translates into CASSPFWTLGTVDGYTF.

This clonotype was detected once. V is TRBV29-1 and J is TRBJ2-7, with a possible D match to TRBD2 (6 bases). The ends were cut back, 4 bases at V and 2 bases at J, with 15 bases in the middle. CDR3 length: 14 residues. Germline-derived CDR1 and CDR2 are SQVTM and ANQGSEA. The CDR3 reads CSVVPGEGTYEQYF. The DNA for the CDR3 is TGCAGCGTTGTCCCGGGGGAAGGGACCTACGAGCAGTACTTC.

The J gene is TRBJ1-2, the V gene TRBV24-1, with D maybe TRBD1 (6 bases). Trimming cost V 9 bases and J 6 bases, with 16 bases left between them. The CDR3 is made up of 13 amino acids. Germline CDR1 KGHDR, CDR2 SFDVKD. The CDR3 bases are TGTGCCACCTCGCAGGGGTCGTGGAATGGCTACACCTTC. Translation gives CATSQGSWNGYTF.

The rearrangement links TRBV15 to TRBJ1-2; TRBD1 matches 12 bases. Germline V CDR1 and CDR2: LNHNV, YYDKDF (reference sequence). CDR3 length equals 15 residues. With V trimmed by 4 bases and J by 4 bases, 4 bases remained unmatched. The CDR3 protein is CATSTRDRGLYGYTF. The CDR3 DNA reads as TGTGCCACCAGCACTCGGGACAGGGGGCTCTATGGCTACACCTTC.

There are a few counts of this clonotype. This chain's CDR3 is CATSRGGREAYEQYF. The CDR3 region has the DNA TGTGCCACCAGCAGAGGGGGAAGGGAGGCCTACGAGCAGTACTTC. V is TRBV15 and J is TRBJ2-7, with D perhaps TRBD2 (6 bases). Germline-derived CDR1 and CDR2 are LNHNV and YYDKDF (reference sequence). Trimming stripped 1 base from V and 2 bases from J, with 12 bases between. The CDR3 loop spans 15 amino acids.

This clonotype was seen repeatedly, ten times or more. J is TRBJ1-1 and V is TRBV19; D unclear. V dropped 5 bases and J dropped 2 bases, with 9 bases sitting between them. Germline CDR1 reads LNHDA; CDR2 reads SQIVND (reference sequence). The CDR3 length is 13 residues. CDR3 sequence reads: CASSPDANTEAFF. The CDR3 DNA is TGTGCCAGTAGTCCGGACGCTAACACTGAAGCTTTCTTT.

The rearrangement joins TRBV20-1 to TRBJ2-1; D remains unclear. The CDR3 sequence is 12 residues long. Trimming took off 2 bases at V and 6 bases at J, with 8 bases between the two ends. Germline V gives CDR1 DFQATT, CDR2 SNEGSKA (reference sequence). CDR3 amino acids: CSARLRLNEQFF. The CDR3 nucleotides are TGCAGTGCTAGACTCAGGCTCAATGAGCAGTTCTTC.

Here the CDR3 reads CATSDFFSGGGETQHF. CDR3 nucleotides: TGTGCCACCAGTGATTTTTTTAGCGGGGGCGGGGAGACCCAGCATTTT. The chain is built from TRBV24-1 and TRBJ1-5; maybe TRBD1 (6 bases). Germline V gives CDR1 KGHDR, CDR2 SFDVKD. Trimming took off 1 base at V and 11 bases at J, with 20 bases between the two ends. CDR3 size: 16 residues.